The rows below give T cell receptor beta chains drawn from one sample of a study of blood T cell repertoires in COVID-19. Clones were read by immunoSEQ multiplex PCR, and TCRdb kept only the in-frame ones, dropping some. This table has approximately 440,000 clones, 90% appearing once. Sequenced: PBMCs or T cells enriched from blood (not recorded which). These receptors originate from a man aged 18 to 35 who had recovered from COVID-19. The conserved cysteine and the conserved F or W are not part of the CDR3 here.

TRBJ1-1 | TRBV29-1 | SVALSQGTEAF
TRBJ2-5 | TRBV5-5 | ASSWGPDGETQY
TRBJ1-2 | TRBV28 | ASSPQGAKAYGYT
TRBJ2-3 | TRBV5-1 | ASSSDTDTQY
TRBJ1-5 | TRBV19 | ASSVTDYSNQPQH
TRBJ1-2 | TRBV7-9 | ASSLGQSYGYT
TRBJ2-1 | TRBV7-9 | ASSYMGVYNEQF
TRBJ1-2 | TRBV19 | ASSIDPTRDTGRDYGYT
TRBJ1-5 | TRBV5-1 | ASSPGVNQPQH
TRBJ2-7 | TRBV5-1 | ASSLFKRESSYEQY
TRBJ2-7 | TRBV28 | AISSGGYSYEQY
TRBJ1-4 | TRBV9 | ASSPTLRRGEKLF
TRBJ1-1 | TRBV18 | ASSPYGAGTEDQAF
TRBJ1-2 | TRBV29-1 | SALTGDDGYT
TRBJ1-2 | TRBV6-5 | ASSRTGGPDGYT
TRBJ2-1 | TRBV19 | ASSIYANEQF
TRBJ1-1 | TRBV9 | ASSVGQGSNTEAF
TRBJ1-1 | TRBV11-2 | ASSLAEGTEAF
TRBJ2-1 | TRBV2 | ASSGSGGEQF
TRBJ2-1 | TRBV28 | ASNEAGQYNEQF
TRBJ2-1 | TRBV7-3 | ASSLTSGTYNEQF
TRBJ2-2 | TRBV7-6 | ASSTRQGPFANTGELF
TRBJ2-7 | TRBV5-6 | ASSPQVGSYEQY
TRBJ2-3 | TRBV7-9 | ASSLGAAPTDTQY
TRBJ1-1 | TRBV7-9 | ASSLGQQNTEAF
TRBJ2-1 | TRBV5-1 | ASSLGTGSYNEQF